Listed below are T cell receptor beta chains from one sample, sequenced in a study of blood T cell repertoires in COVID-19. This table comes from immunoSEQ multiplex PCR, and its TCRdb copy is limited to in-frame clones, with some not included. The sample consists of a few hundred thousand clones, about 78% of them appearing once. Sequenced input: peripheral blood. The origin of the receptors is a woman in her seventies with acute or convalescent COVID-19. Each CDR3 is given with its conserved first and last residue. D genes are given only for firm matches. The listing skips clone size in some rows; elsewhere it reads once, few, many or a size class.

j_call clone_size d_call v_call cdr3_aa cdr3_nt
TRBJ1-2 - - TRBV29-1 CSVGGGVGYTF TGCAGCGTTGGAGGAGGGGTAGGCTACACCTTC
TRBJ2-5 - TRBD2 TRBV7-9 CASSLGGLATQETQYF TGTGCCAGCAGCTTAGGGGGACTAGCCACTCAAGAGACCCAGTACTTC
TRBJ2-1 - TRBD1 TRBV12-3/TRBV12-4 CASSWGQGQFF TGTGCCAGCAGTTGGGGACAGGGCCAGTTCTTC
TRBJ2-2 once - TRBV7-8 CASSQRGPSNTGELFF TGTGCCAGCAGCCAGAGAGGGCCATCGAACACCGGGGAGCTGTTTTTT
TRBJ1-1 - - TRBV10-1 CASSDAGKAPPAFF TGCGCCAGCAGTGATGCGGGGAAGGCTCCCCCAGCTTTCTTT
TRBJ1-4 - TRBD1 TRBV6-6 CASRRTGPNEKLFF TGTGCCAGCAGACGGACAGGGCCTAATGAAAAACTGTTTTTT
TRBJ2-1 - TRBD2 TRBV5-4 CASSLGTSGGRGNEQFF TGTGCCAGCAGCTTGGGGACTAGCGGGGGCCGGGGCAATGAGCAGTTCTTC
TRBJ2-2 - - TRBV29-1 CSATGNHNTGELFF TGCAGCGCCACAGGGAACCATAACACCGGGGAGCTGTTTTTT
TRBJ1-2 few TRBD1 TRBV28 CASSYGQALNYGYTF TGTGCCAGCAGTTACGGACAGGCCTTAAACTATGGCTACACCTTC
TRBJ1-6 - TRBD1 TRBV5-1 CASSLVGQPNSPLHF TGCGCCAGCAGCTTGGTGGGACAGCCTAATTCACCCCTCCACTTT
TRBJ1-1 - TRBD1 TRBV2 CASRLQGISMNTEAFF TGTGCCAGCCGCTTACAGGGGATCTCCATGAACACTGAAGCTTTCTTT
TRBJ1-5 few TRBD1 TRBV11-2 CASSLDRDRYQPQHF TGTGCCAGCAGCTTAGACCGGGACAGGTATCAGCCCCAGCATTTT
TRBJ1-5 - - TRBV4-1 CASSPRGGGSNQPQHF TGCGCCAGCAGCCCCCGGGGGGGAGGGTCGAATCAGCCCCAGCATTTT
TRBJ2-5 - TRBD1 TRBV3-1/TRBV3-2 CASSLRDRGFQETQYF TGTGCCAGCAGCCTCCGGGACAGGGGCTTTCAAGAGACCCAGTACTTC
TRBJ1-4 - TRBD1 TRBV7-8 CASSPVRTGVEGLRAEKLFF TGTGCCAGCAGCCCCGTACGGACAGGGGTTGAGGGGCTACGCGCCGAAAAACTGTTTTTT